Listed here are 28 T cell receptor beta chains from one sample, sequenced in a study of shared clonotypes between healthy human individuals. The assay was immunoSEQ multiplex PCR, and TCRdb's table has in-frame clones only and misses some. This sample has 2 million to 2.5 million clones; approximately 96% occur once, and the top ten carry over 0.1%. The sample consisted of naive CD4+ T cells sorted from blood. Subset: CD45RA+ positively selected. The receptors were gathered from a man in his late teens or twenties in good health.

In its sample, this clone was seen a few times. In DNA form, the CDR3 reads TGTGCCTGGAGAAAGCAAGGCCTCCAATGGGGCTACACCTTC. Amino acid sequence: CAWRKQGLQWGYTF. The rearrangement uses TRBV30 and TRBJ1-2, with D unclear. Germline V lookup: CDR1 GTSNPN, CDR2 SVGIG (reference sequence). The CDR3 contains 14 residues. Between the trimmed V and J ends, which lost 3 bases and 8 bases, there was a span of 19 bases.

This clone occurred once. The V call is TRBV18, the J call TRBJ2-1; either TRBD1 or TRBD2 may fit D (5 bases each). With 3 bases removed from V and 8 bases from J, the gap between germline ends came to 11 bases. CDR3 size: 13 residues. Germline-derived CDR1 and CDR2 are KGHSH and LQKENI. In nucleotides, the CDR3 is TGTGCCAGCTCACCGTTACGGGACCATGAGCAGTTCTTC. Its translation is CASSPLRDHEQFF.

The chain links TRBV2 to TRBJ2-2; perhaps TRBD1 as D (6 bases). Germline CDR1 is SNHLY and CDR2 is FYNNEI. Deletions cut 6 bases from V and 2 bases from J, with 13 bases between. This CDR3 is 15 amino acids long. For the CDR3, the DNA is TGTGCCAGCAGACCCCGGGACATAAACACCGGGGAGCTGTTTTTT. This translates into CASRPRDINTGELFF.

The V call is TRBV21-1, the J call TRBJ1-6. TRBV21-1 is deemed a pseudogene. The CDR3 totals 15 residues. CDR3 sequence: CASSKDGGENSPLHF. CDR3 coding DNA: TGTGCCAGCAGCAAAGATGGAGGGGAAAATTCACCCCTCCACTTT.

The CDR3: CAWSKEGAHYGYTF. CDR3 DNA: TGTGCCTGGAGTAAGGAGGGGGCCCACTATGGCTACACCTTC. The chain employs TRBV30 and TRBJ1-2, with 7 bases identical to TRBD1. The germline gives CDR1 GTSNPN, CDR2 SVGIG (reference sequence). V trimming: 2 bases; J trimming: 3 bases; junction bases outside the gene matches: 6. CDR3 length: 14 residues.

The chain couples TRBV4-1 to TRBJ1-6, with D hard to call. The CDR3 loop spans 17 amino acids. In germline, CDR1 is MGHRA, CDR2 YSYEKL. The ends were cut back, 0 bases at V and 0 bases at J, with 9 bases in the middle. The CDR3 spells CASSQDLDSSYNSPLHF. DNA for the CDR3: TGCGCCAGCAGCCAAGATCTCGATAGCTCCTATAATTCACCCCTCCACTTT.

This clone appeared a single time. In DNA, the CDR3 is TGTGCCAGCAGCCCCCGGCAGGGGCTCAACGGCGAGCAGTACTTC. This translates into CASSPRQGLNGEQYF. V and J are TRBV7-9 and TRBJ2-7; D is perhaps TRBD1 (6 bases). Trimming shortened V by 5 bases and J by 6 bases, and 20 bases separated the two germline ends. Per the germline V gene, CDR1 is SEHNR and CDR2 is FQNEAQ (reference sequence). The CDR3 is 15 residues long.

The J gene is TRBJ1-5, the V gene TRBV5-8; 8 positions agree with TRBD1. The germline V gene has CDR1 SGHTS and CDR2 YDEGEE. After removal of 2 bases from V and 0 bases from J, the junction contained 4 bases not matched to a gene. CDR3 size: 16 residues. The CDR3 sequence is CASSFGTGYSNQPQHF. The CDR3 bases are TGTGCCAGCAGCTTTGGGACAGGCTATAGCAATCAGCCCCAGCATTTT.

The gene calls are TRBV28 and TRBJ2-1, with 11 bases matching TRBD2. The CDR3 is 15 amino acids. Germline loops: CDR1 MDHEN, CDR2 SYDVKM. Losses at the gene ends were 6 bases for V and 3 bases for J; bases not matched to a gene: 4. The CDR3 sequence: CASSHSGGGYNEQFF. The CDR3 DNA reads as TGTGCCAGCAGCCATAGCGGGGGGGGCTACAATGAGCAGTTCTTC.

The rearrangement joins TRBV6-6 to TRBJ1-5, with D unresolved. Trimming removed 6 bases at V and 7 bases at J, with 13 bases between. Germline values: CDR1 MNHNY, CDR2 SVGAGI (reference sequence). CDR3 length equals 13 residues. CDR3 residues: CASSLENSQPQHF. Written as DNA, the CDR3 is TGTGCCAGCAGCCTCGAGAATTCCCAGCCCCAGCATTTT.

The genes are TRBV6-6 and TRBJ2-6; D may be TRBD2 (6 bases). V was shortened by 11 bases and J by 0 bases, with 17 bases between the two germline ends. The CDR3 covers 16 residues. The germline gives CDR1 MNHNY, CDR2 SVGAGI (reference sequence). CDR3 nucleotide sequence: TGTGCCGGTCGGGGGAGCCATGGCTCTGGGGCCAACGTCCTGACTTTC. It encodes CAGRGSHGSGANVLTF.

The chain combines TRBV4-1 with TRBJ2-1; 8 bases agree with TRBD2. V trimming: 3 bases; J trimming: 9 bases; junction bases outside the gene matches: 7. Germline loops: CDR1 MGHRA, CDR2 YSYEKL. This CDR3 region has 14 residues. The CDR3 DNA sequence: TGCGCCAGCAGCCAGGCCGGGACTAGGGGTGAGCAGTTCTTC. Translated: CASSQAGTRGEQFF.

V gene TRBV6-6 combines with J gene TRBJ2-7; tentative D call: TRBD1 (6 bases). The CDR3 contains 15 residues. Germline V lookup: CDR1 MNHNY, CDR2 SVGAGI (reference sequence). Trimming removed 2 bases from V and 3 bases from J, with 14 bases in between. CDR3 sequence reads: CASSYRQANGYEQYF. CDR3 bases: TGTGCCAGCAGTTACCGACAGGCCAACGGCTACGAGCAGTACTTC.

V usage is TRBV9 and J usage is TRBJ1-4, with TRBD1 matching 8 bases. V shed 7 bases and J 10 bases; nucleotides not matched to a gene: 12. CDR3 size: 14 residues. Germline CDR1 reads SGDLS; CDR2 reads YYNGEE. As DNA, the CDR3 is TGTGCCAGCGGACAGATTGCAACAGGGGGAAAACTGTTTTTT. Protein product: CASGQIATGGKLFF.

This clone was seen only once. The chain uses TRBV11-1 and TRBJ1-2, with 12 bases identical to TRBD1. The germline gives CDR1 SGHAT, CDR2 FQDESV (reference sequence). The CDR3 covers 15 residues. V lost 5 bases and J lost 2; bases outside the gene matches: 3. The CDR3 DNA sequence: TGTGCCAGCAGCGGGGACAGGGGGCGGAACTATGGCTACACCTTC. Encoded protein: CASSGDRGRNYGYTF.

This clone is a singleton in its sample. The chain couples TRBV7-9 to TRBJ2-7; D gene ambiguous. Per the germline V gene, CDR1 is SEHNR and CDR2 is FQNEAQ (reference sequence). The CDR3 covers 15 residues. Trimming took 5 bases from V and 1 from J, leaving 15 bases between them. In nucleotides, the CDR3 is TGTGCCAGCAGCCTCACCGGGTCCCAGTCCTACGAGCAGTACTTC. Protein: CASSLTGSQSYEQYF.

V and J are TRBV2 and TRBJ1-4; 7 nucleotides line up with TRBD1. V shed 3 bases and J 6 bases; nucleotides not matched to a gene: 7. There are 15 residues in the CDR3. The V gene's germline CDR1 is SNHLY and CDR2 FYNNEI. The CDR3 loop reads CASSELTGLYEKLFF. The CDR3 nucleotides read TGTGCCAGCAGTGAGTTGACAGGGCTGTATGAAAAACTGTTTTTT.

This clone was detected only a few times. The chain couples TRBV19 to TRBJ1-5, with 10 positions matching TRBD1. Germline V gene sequence: CDR1 LNHDA, CDR2 SQIVND (reference sequence). V lost 3 bases and J lost 3; bases outside the gene matches: 5. This CDR3 spans 16 amino acids. In DNA, the CDR3 is TGTGCCAGTAGTATGGACAGGGGGGGCCCCAATCAGCCCCAGCATTTT. This encodes CASSMDRGGPNQPQHF.

The J gene is TRBJ1-5, the V gene TRBV19; 7 bases fit TRBD1. The V segment lost 6 bases and the J segment 0 bases; nucleotides outside the gene matches: 8. The CDR3 is 16 amino acids. Per germline, CDR1 LNHDA and CDR2 SQIVND (reference sequence). The CDR3 is CASRRGTDYSNQPQHF. CDR3 nucleotides: TGTGCCAGTAGACGAGGGACAGATTATAGCAATCAGCCCCAGCATTTT.

A single count supports this clone. Other DNA sequences in the sample encode the same CDR3. The chain couples TRBV18 to TRBJ2-3; 7 bases match TRBD2. Germline V lookup: CDR1 KGHSH, CDR2 LQKENI. The CDR3 spans 15 residues. V shed 6 bases, J shed 0 bases, and the junction held 6 bases outside the gene matches. The DNA for the CDR3 is TGTGCCAGCTCTCCTAGCGGCTCTAGCACAGATACGCAGTATTTT. It is translated as CASSPSGSSTDTQYF.

This clone was seen a few times. This chain joins TRBV27 and TRBJ2-1; TRBD1 might be the D (6 bases). This CDR3 has 17 residues. V was clipped by 6 bases and J by 6 bases, with 24 bases between them. Germline V lookup: CDR1 MNHEY, CDR2 SMNVEV (reference sequence). CDR3 loop: CASRMASGTPNGNEQFF. The CDR3 DNA is TGTGCCAGCAGAATGGCCTCAGGGACACCGAATGGCAATGAGCAGTTCTTC.

The J gene is TRBJ2-1, the V gene TRBV5-1; the D gene could be TRBD1 or TRBD2 (5 bases each). The V end was cut by 6 bases, the J end by 2 bases, with 15 bases between. The CDR3 extends over 15 amino acids. Germline V CDR1 and CDR2: SGHRS, YFSETQ. This chain's CDR3 is CASNPGAPTYNEQFF. The CDR3 nucleotides read TGCGCCAGCAACCCCGGGGCCCCGACCTACAATGAGCAGTTCTTC.

J is TRBJ1-4 and V is TRBV2; the D gene is possibly TRBD1 (6 bases). Trimming removed 4 bases at V and 10 bases at J, with 22 bases between. The germline V gene has CDR1 SNHLY and CDR2 FYNNEI. The CDR3 is 16 amino acids. The DNA of the CDR3 is TGTGCCAGCAGTGTTTTGGGGACACCCGCGGGAGGAAAACTGTTTTTT. It is translated as CASSVLGTPAGGKLFF.

This clone has a single count. The chain links TRBV11-2 to TRBJ2-5, with D possibly being TRBD1 or TRBD2 (5 bases each). V lost 1 base and J lost 4, with 13 bases in between. CDR1 is SGHAT and CDR2 is FQNNGV in the germline V gene. The CDR3 totals 15 residues. CDR3 sequence: CASSLGSQGVETQYF. The CDR3 DNA reads TGTGCCAGCAGCTTAGGGTCCCAGGGAGTAGAGACCCAGTACTTC.

This chain links TRBV10-3 with TRBJ1-3; possibly TRBD1 for D (6 bases). The V gene lost 10 bases and the J gene lost 0 bases, with 10 bases spanning the gap. Germline V lookup: CDR1 ENHRY, CDR2 SYGVKD. The CDR3 spans 13 residues. CDR3 in amino acids: CASRDTSGNTIYF. The DNA of the CDR3 is TGTGCCAGCCGGGACACCTCTGGAAACACCATATATTTT.

This clone is a singleton in its sample. The chain couples TRBV28 to TRBJ2-5, with 8 nucleotides matching TRBD2. Germline V gene data show CDR1 as MDHEN and CDR2 as SYDVKM. The V and J ends lost 0 bases and 2 bases, in that order; junction bases with no gene match: 2. The CDR3 length is 15 residues. This chain's CDR3 is CASSLWRGAQETQYF. The CDR3 coding sequence is TGTGCCAGCAGTTTATGGCGGGGGGCTCAAGAGACCCAGTACTTC.

V is TRBV2 and J is TRBJ1-6; 9 nucleotides agree with TRBD1. The germline CDR1 and CDR2 sequences are SNHLY and FYNNEI. This CDR3 contains 15 residues. V dropped 6 bases and J dropped 2; count of bases not matched to a gene: 2. The CDR3 region is CASRTGGAYNSPLHF. For the CDR3, the DNA is TGTGCCAGCAGAACAGGGGGCGCCTATAATTCACCCCTCCACTTT.

The J gene is TRBJ2-7, the V gene TRBV30, with a weak D call TRBD2 (6 bases). Germline V gene data show CDR1 as GTSNPN and CDR2 as SVGIG (reference sequence). This CDR3 has 12 residues. Trimming pared 8 bases from V and 7 bases from J, leaving 18 bases between. CDR3 coding DNA: TGTGCCGGTGGGGGGATTAGAGGGGAGCAGTACTTC. As protein: CAGGGIRGEQYF.